The clone carrying this TCR beta chain showed up just once. The antigen is undetermined. At one end the junction does not follow the germline gene, possibly because of a read error. The entry originates in a study of shared clonotypes between healthy human individuals. Whole-study findings and limits: Among non-shared clonotypes, generation probabilities were lower than among those shared by all four donors. Donor clonotype sharing was expected to depend on sequencing depth.

The CDR3 covers 18 residues. Germline CDR1 reads SGHRS; CDR2 reads YFSETQ. Deep-level settings were used for running the assay. Measured with immunoSEQ multiplex PCR; TCRdb has only the in-frame clones, and not every one. The data contain some 360,000 clones, roughly 80% of them seen just once; the ten biggest clones take up 10%. This chain joins TRBV5-1 and TRBJ2-1, with 7 positions matching TRBD2. This TCR was sampled from a man aged 25 to 40 in good health. Sequenced: memory CD4+ T cells sorted from blood. Subset here: CD45RA-negative fraction. CDR3 sequence reads: CASRLGPAGSTSYNEQFF. The CDR3 nucleotides are TGCGCCAGCAGGTTGGGACCAGCGGGGAGTACCTCCTACAATGAGCAGTTCTTC. The full variable domain, its missing parts supplied by reference TRBV5-1 and TRBJ2-1, is KAGVTQTPRYLIKTRGQQVTLSCSPISGHRSVSWYQQTPGQGLQFLFEYFSETQRNKGNFPGRFSGRQFSNSRSEMNVSTLELGDSALYLCASRLGPAGSTSYNEQFFGPGTRLTVL.